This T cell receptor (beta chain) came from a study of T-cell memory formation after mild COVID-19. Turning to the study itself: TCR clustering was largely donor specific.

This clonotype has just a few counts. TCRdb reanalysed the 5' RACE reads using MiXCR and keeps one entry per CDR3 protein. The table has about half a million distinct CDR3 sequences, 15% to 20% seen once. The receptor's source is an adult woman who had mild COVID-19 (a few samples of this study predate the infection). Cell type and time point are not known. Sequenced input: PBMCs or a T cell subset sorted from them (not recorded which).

This CDR3 reads CAISHSPPSTDTQYF. The CDR3 nucleotides are TGTGCCATCTCACACTCGCCGCCTAGCACAGATACGCAGTATTTT. This chain uses TRBV10-3 with TRBJ2-3; D is uncertain. The germline gives CDR1 ENHRY, CDR2 SYGVKD. V was shortened by 8 bases and J by 0 bases, with 15 bases between the two germline ends. The CDR3 covers 15 residues.